This T cell receptor beta chain was sequenced for a study of response to subunit inactivated influenza vaccine. TCRdb recomputed calls from the RT-PCR reads with MiXCR, one row per CDR3 protein. This table holds approximately 290,000 distinct CDR3 sequences, approximately 21% found once. J lost 2 bases, V lost 0 bases, and 8 bases had no gene match. The CDR3 sequence is 17 residues long. From germline, CDR1 is SGHRS and CDR2 YFSETQ. At least ten counts were recorded for this clonotype. Its matching antigen is unknown. Study findings and constraints: It was suggested by the authors that few new T cells are recruited by each seasonal influenza vaccination.

The V and J genes are TRBV5-1 and TRBJ1-2; TRBD1 agrees at 9 bases. The TCR sequence derives from a man between 50 and 75 years old who received an inactivated influenza vaccine. Sequenced material: PBMCs from blood, taken less than 22 months after vaccination. CDR3 nucleotides: TGCGCCAGCAGCTTGGAATGGAGAGGGACAGGGAACTATGGCTACACCTTC. Amino acids: CASSLEWRGTGNYGYTF. The full variable domain, with the rest looked up from reference TRBV5-1 and TRBJ1-2, is KAGVTQTPRYLIKTRGQQVTLSCSPISGHRSVSWYQQTPGQGLQFLFEYFSETQRNKGNFPGRFSGRQFSNSRSEMNVSTLELGDSALYLCASSLEWRGTGNYGYTFGSGTRLTVV.